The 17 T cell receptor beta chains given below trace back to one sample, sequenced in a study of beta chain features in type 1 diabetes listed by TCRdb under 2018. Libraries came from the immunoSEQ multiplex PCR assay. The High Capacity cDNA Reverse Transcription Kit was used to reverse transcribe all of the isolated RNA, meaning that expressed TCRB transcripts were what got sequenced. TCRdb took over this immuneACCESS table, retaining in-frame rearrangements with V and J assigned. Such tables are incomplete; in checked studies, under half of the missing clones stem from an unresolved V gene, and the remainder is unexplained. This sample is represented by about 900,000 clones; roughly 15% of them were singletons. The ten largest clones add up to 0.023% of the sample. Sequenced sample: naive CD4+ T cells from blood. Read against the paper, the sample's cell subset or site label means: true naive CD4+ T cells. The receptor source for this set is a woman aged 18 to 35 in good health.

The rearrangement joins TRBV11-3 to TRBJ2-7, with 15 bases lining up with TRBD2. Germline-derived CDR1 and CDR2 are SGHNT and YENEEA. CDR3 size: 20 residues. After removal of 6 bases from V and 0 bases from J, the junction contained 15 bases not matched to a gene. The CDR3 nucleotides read TGTGCCAGCAGTCTTCCCGCCCCGCGGACTAGCGGGAGGGACTCCTACGAGCAGTACTTC. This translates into CASSLPAPRTSGRDSYEQYF.

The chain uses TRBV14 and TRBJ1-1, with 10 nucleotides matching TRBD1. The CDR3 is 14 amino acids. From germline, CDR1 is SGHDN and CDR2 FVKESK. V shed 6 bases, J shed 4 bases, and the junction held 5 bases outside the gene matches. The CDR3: CASSSRDRGTEAFF. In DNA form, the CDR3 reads TGTGCCAGCAGTTCCCGGGACAGGGGCACTGAAGCTTTCTTT.

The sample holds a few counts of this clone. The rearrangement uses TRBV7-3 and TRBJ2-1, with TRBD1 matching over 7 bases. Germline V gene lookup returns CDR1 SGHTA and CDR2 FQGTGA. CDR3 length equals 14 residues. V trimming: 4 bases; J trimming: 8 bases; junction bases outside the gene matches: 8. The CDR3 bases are TGTGCCAGCAGCTCTGGGACAGTTTTCGATGAGCAGTTCTTC. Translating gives CASSSGTVFDEQFF.

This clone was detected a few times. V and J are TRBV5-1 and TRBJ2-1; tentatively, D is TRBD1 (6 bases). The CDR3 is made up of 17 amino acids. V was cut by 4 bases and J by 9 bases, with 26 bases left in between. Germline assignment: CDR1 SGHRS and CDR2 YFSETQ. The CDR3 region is CASSPRRQELVISEQFF. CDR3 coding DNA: TGCGCCAGCAGCCCCAGACGACAGGAATTGGTTATCAGTGAGCAGTTCTTC.

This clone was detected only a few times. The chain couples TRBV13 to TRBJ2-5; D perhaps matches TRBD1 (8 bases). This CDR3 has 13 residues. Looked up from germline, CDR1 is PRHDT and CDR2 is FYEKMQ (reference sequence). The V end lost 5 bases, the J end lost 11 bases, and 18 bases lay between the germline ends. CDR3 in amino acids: CASSPWTGREQYF. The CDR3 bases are TGTGCCAGCAGCCCCTGGACAGGGAGGGAGCAGTACTTC.

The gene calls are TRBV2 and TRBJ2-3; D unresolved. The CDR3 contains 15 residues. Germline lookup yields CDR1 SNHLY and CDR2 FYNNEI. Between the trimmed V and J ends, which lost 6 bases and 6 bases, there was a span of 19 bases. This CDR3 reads CASRLWTGGGDTQYF. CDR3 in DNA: TGTGCCAGCAGACTATGGACCGGCGGTGGGGATACGCAGTATTTT.

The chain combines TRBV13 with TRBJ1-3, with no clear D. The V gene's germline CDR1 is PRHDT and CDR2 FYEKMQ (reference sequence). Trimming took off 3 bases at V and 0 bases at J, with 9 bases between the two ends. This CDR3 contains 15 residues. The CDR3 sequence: CASSLYGDSGNTIYF. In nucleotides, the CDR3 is TGTGCCAGCAGCTTGTACGGAGACTCTGGAAACACCATATATTTT.

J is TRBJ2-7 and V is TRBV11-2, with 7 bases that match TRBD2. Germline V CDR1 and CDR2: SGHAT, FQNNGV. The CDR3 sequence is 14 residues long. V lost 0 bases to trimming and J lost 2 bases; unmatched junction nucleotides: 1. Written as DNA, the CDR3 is TGTGCCAGCAGCTTAGAGCTAGCGGCCTACGAGCAGTACTTC. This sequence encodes CASSLELAAYEQYF.

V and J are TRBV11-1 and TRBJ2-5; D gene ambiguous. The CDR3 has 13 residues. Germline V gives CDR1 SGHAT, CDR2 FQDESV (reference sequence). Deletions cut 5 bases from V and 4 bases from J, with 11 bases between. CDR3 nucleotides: TGTGCCAGCAGCCAAGGGATAGGAGAGACCCAGTACTTC. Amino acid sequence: CASSQGIGETQYF.

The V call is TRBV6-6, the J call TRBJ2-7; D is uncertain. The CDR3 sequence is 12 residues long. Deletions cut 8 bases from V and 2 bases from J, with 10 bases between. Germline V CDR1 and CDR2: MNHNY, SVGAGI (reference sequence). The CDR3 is CASGQVTYEQYF. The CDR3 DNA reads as TGTGCCAGCGGGCAGGTAACCTACGAGCAGTACTTC.

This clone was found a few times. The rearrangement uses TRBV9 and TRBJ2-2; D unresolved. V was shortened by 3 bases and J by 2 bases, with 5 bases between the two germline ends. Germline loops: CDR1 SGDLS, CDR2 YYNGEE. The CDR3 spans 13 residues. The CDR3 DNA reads TGTGCCAGCAGCGGAATAAACACCGGGGAGCTGTTTTTT. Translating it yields CASSGINTGELFF.

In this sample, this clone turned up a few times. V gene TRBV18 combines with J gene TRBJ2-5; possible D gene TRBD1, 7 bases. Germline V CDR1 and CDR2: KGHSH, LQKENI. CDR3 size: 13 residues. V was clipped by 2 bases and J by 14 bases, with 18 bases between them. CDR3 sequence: CASSPARAGQPYF. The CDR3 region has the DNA TGTGCCAGCTCACCAGCCCGTGCGGGACAGCCTTACTTC.

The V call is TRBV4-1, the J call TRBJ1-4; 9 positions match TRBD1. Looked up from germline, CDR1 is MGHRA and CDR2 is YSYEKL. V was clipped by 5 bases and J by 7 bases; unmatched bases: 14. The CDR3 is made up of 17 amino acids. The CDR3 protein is CASSNRGLLASLEKLFF. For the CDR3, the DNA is TGCGCCAGCAGCAACAGGGGGCTTTTAGCCAGCCTTGAAAAACTGTTTTTT.

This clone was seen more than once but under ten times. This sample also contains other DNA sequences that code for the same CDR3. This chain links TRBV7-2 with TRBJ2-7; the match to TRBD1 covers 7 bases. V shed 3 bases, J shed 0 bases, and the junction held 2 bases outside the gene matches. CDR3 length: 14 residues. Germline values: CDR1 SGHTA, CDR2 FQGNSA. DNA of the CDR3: TGTGCCAGCAGCTTGGGACAGAGCTCCTACGAGCAGTACTTC. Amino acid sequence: CASSLGQSSYEQYF.

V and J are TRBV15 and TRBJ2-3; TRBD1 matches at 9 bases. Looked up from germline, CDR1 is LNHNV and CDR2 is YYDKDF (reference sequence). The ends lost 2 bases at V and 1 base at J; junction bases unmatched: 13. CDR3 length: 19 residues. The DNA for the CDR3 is TGTGCCACCAGCAGAATAACGTGGACAGGGGCTTCGCGCACAGATACGCAGTATTTT. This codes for CATSRITWTGASRTDTQYF. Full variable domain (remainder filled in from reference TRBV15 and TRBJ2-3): DAMVIQNPRYQVTQFGKPVTLSCSQTLNHNVMYWYQQKSSQAPKLLFHYYDKDFNNEADTPDNFQSRRPNTSFCFLDIRSPGLGDTAMYLCATSRITWTGASRTDTQYFGPGTRLTVL.

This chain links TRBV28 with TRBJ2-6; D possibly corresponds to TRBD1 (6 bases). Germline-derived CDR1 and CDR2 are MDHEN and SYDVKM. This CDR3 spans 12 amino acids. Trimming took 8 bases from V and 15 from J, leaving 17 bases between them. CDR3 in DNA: TGTGCCAGCGGATACTTACAGGGAAACCTGACTTTC. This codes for CASGYLQGNLTF.

The DNA of the CDR3 is TGTGCCAGCAGCATCGGCAGGGGATCCACTGAAGCTTTCTTT. Protein: CASSIGRGSTEAFF. The rearrangement joins TRBV7-8 to TRBJ1-1; possibly TRBD1 for D (6 bases). Per germline, CDR1 SGHVS and CDR2 FQNEAQ. Trimming shortened V by 5 bases and J by 4 bases, and 14 bases separated the two germline ends. The CDR3 is 14 residues long.